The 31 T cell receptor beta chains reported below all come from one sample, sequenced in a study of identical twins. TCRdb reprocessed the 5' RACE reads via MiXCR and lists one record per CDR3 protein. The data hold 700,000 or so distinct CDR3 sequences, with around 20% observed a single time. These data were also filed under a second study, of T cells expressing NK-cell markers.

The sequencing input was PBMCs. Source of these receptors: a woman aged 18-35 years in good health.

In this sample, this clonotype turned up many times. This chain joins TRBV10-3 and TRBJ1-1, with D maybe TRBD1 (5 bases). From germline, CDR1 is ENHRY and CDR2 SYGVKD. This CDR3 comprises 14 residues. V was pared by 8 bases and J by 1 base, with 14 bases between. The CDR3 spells CAIGGLDGNTEAFF. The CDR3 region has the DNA TGTGCCATCGGGGGACTGGACGGGAACACTGAAGCTTTCTTT.

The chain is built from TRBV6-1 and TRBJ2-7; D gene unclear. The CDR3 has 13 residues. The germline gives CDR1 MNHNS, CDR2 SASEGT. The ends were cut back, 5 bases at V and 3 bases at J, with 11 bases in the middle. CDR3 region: CASSRGAGYEQYF. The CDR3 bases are TGTGCCAGCAGTCGAGGTGCCGGCTACGAGCAGTACTTC.

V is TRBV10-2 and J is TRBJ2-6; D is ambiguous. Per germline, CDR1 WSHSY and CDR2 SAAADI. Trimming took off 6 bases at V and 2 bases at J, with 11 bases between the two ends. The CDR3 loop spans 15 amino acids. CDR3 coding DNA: TGCGCCAGCAGCGCCGGCAAAGCTGGGGCCAACGTCCTGACTTTC. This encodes CASSAGKAGANVLTF.

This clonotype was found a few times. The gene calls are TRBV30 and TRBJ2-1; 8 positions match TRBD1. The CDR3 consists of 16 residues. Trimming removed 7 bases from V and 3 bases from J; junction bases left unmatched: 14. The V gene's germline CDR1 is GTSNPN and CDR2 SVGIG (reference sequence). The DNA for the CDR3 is TGTGCCTTGGGGATCTCCGGGACAGGATACTACAATGAGCAGTTCTTC. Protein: CALGISGTGYYNEQFF.

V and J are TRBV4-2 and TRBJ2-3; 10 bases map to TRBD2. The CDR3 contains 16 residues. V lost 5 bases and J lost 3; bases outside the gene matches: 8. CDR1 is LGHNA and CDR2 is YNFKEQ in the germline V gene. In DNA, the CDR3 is TGTGCCAGCAGCTCGAGCGGGGGGGCCGCGACAGATACGCAGTATTTT. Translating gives CASSSSGGAATDTQYF.

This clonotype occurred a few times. The CDR3 is CASGGQGGETQYF. The CDR3 nucleotides are TGCGCCAGCGGAGGACAGGGGGGAGAGACCCAGTACTTC. This sequence joins TRBV5-1 and TRBJ2-5, with TRBD1 identical over 10 bases. The J segment lost 4 bases and the V segment lost 7 bases, leaving 4 bases of the junction unmatched. Germline CDR1 and CDR2: SGHRS and YFSETQ. The CDR3 length is 13 residues.

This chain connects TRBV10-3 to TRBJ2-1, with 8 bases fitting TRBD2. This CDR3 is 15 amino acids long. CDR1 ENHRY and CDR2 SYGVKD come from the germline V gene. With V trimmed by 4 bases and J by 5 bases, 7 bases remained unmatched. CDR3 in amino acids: CAISGVAGRNNEQFF. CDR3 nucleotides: TGTGCCATCAGTGGGGTAGCGGGAAGGAACAATGAGCAGTTCTTC.

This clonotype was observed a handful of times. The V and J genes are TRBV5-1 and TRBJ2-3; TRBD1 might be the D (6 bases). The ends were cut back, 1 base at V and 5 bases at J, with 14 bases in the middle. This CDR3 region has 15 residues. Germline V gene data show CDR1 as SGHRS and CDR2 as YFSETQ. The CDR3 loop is CASSLPRQEGDTQYF. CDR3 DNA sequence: TGCGCCAGCAGCTTGCCCCGACAGGAAGGAGATACGCAGTATTTT.

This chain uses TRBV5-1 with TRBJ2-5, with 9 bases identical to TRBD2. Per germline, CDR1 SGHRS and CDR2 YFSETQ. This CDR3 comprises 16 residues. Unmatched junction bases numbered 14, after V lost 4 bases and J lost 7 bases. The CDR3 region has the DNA TGCGCCAGCAGCCCCAGGACCAGCGGGGGGCCGGGGACCCAGTACTTC. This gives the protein CASSPRTSGGPGTQYF. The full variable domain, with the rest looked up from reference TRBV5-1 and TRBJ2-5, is KAGVTQTPRYLIKTRGQQVTLSCSPISGHRSVSWYQQTPGQGLQFLFEYFSETQRNKGNFPGRFSGRQFSNSRSEMNVSTLELGDSALYLCASSPRTSGGPGTQYFGPGTRLLVL.

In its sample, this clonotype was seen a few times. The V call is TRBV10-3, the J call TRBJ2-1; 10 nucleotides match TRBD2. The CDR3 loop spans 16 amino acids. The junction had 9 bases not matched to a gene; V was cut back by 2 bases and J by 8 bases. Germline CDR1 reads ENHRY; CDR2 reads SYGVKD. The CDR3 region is CAISEGRGLAAHEQFF. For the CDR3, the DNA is TGTGCCATCAGTGAGGGTCGAGGACTAGCGGCCCATGAGCAGTTCTTC.

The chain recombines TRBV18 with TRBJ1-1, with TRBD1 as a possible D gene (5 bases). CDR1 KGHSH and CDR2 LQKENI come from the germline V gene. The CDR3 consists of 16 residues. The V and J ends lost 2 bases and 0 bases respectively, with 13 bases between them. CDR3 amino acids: CASSPSSGRVNTEAFF. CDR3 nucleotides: TGTGCCAGCTCACCATCGTCGGGCAGGGTGAACACTGAAGCTTTCTTT.

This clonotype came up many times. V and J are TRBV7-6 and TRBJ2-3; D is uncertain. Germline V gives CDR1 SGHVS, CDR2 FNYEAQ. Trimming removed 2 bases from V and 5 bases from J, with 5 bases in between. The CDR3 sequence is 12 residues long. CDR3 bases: TGTGCCAGCAGCTTATTAGGAGATACGCAGTATTTT. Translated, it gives CASSLLGDTQYF.

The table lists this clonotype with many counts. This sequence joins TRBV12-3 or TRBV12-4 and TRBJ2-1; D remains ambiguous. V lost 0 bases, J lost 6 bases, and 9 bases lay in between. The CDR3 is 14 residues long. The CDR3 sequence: CASSLARRTNEQFF. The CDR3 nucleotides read TGTGCCAGCAGTTTAGCGCGCAGGACCAATGAGCAGTTCTTC.

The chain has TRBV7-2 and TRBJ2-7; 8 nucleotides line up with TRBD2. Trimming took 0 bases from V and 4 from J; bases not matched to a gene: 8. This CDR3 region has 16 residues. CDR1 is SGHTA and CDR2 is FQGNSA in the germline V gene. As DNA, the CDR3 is TGTGCCAGCAGCTTAGCGCCTCGTCAGCGGGGGTACGAGCAGTACTTC. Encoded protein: CASSLAPRQRGYEQYF.

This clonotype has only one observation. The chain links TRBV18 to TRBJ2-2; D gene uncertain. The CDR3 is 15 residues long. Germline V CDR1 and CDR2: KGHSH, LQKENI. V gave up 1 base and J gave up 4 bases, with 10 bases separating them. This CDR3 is CASSPLGAITGELFF. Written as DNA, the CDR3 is TGTGCCAGCTCACCACTGGGCGCTATCACCGGGGAGCTGTTTTTT.

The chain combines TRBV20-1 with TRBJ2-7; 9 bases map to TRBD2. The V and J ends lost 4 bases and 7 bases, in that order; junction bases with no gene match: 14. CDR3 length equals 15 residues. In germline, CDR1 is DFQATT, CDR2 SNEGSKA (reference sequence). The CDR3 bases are TGCAGTGCTACCCCCTCTAGCGGGGCTCGATGGGAGCAGTACTTC. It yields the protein CSATPSSGARWEQYF.

The CDR3 protein is CSAVGLGNEQFF. The CDR3 coding sequence is TGCAGTGCCGTCGGACTAGGAAATGAGCAGTTCTTC. This chain connects TRBV20-1 to TRBJ2-1, with 7 bases lining up with TRBD2. Germline V gene lookup returns CDR1 DFQATT and CDR2 SNEGSKA (reference sequence). With V trimmed by 6 bases and J by 7 bases, 6 bases remained unmatched. The CDR3 runs to 12 residues.

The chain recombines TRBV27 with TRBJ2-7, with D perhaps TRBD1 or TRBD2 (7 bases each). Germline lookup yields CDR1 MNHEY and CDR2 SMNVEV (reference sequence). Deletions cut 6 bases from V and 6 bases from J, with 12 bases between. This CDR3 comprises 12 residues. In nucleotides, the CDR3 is TGTGCCAGCAGCCCAGGGGGGGCCGAGCAGTACTTC. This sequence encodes CASSPGGAEQYF.

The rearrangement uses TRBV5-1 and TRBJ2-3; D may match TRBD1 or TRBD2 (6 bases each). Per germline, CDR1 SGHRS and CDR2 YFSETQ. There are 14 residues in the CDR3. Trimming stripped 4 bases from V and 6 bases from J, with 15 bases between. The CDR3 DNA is TGCGCCAGCAGCCCTGTCGGGGGCAGCGATACGCAGTATTTT. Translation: CASSPVGGSDTQYF.

This CDR3 reads CTTRRTSGTTDTQYF. In DNA, the CDR3 is TGCACCACCCGTCGGACTAGCGGGACCACAGATACGCAGTATTTT. J is TRBJ2-3 and V is TRBV20-1, with 12 nucleotides matching TRBD2. The germline CDR1 and CDR2 sequences are DFQATT and SNEGSKA (reference sequence). The CDR3 has 15 residues.

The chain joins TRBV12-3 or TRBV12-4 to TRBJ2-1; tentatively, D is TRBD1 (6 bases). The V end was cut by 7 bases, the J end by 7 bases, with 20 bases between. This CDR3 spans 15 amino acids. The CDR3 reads CASTLQGGSPNEQFF. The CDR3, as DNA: TGTGCCAGCACCCTCCAAGGGGGTTCCCCTAATGAGCAGTTCTTC.

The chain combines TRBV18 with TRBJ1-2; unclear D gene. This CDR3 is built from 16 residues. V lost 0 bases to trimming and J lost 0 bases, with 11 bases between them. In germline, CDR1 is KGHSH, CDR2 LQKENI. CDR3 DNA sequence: TGTGCCAGCTCACCACCTTCTGCCACTCCTAACTATGGCTACACCTTC. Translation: CASSPPSATPNYGYTF.

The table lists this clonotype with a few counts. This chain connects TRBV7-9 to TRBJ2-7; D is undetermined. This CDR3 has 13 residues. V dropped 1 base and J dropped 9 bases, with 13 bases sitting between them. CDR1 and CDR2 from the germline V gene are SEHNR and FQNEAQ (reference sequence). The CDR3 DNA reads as TGTGCCAGCAGCTTAGAAGTCTTCTCCGGGCAGTACTTC. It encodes CASSLEVFSGQYF.

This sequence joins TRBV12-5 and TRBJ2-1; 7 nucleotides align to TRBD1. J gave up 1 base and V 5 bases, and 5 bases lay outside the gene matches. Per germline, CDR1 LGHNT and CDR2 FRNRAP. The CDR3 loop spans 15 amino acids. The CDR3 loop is CASGPGDRSYNEQFF. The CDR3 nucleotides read TGTGCTAGTGGTCCCGGGGACAGATCCTACAATGAGCAGTTCTTC.

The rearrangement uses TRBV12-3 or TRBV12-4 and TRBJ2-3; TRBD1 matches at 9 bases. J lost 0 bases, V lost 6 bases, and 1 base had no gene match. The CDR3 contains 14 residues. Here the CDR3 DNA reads TGTGCCAGCAGGGACAGGGGTAGCACAGATACGCAGTATTTT. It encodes CASRDRGSTDTQYF.

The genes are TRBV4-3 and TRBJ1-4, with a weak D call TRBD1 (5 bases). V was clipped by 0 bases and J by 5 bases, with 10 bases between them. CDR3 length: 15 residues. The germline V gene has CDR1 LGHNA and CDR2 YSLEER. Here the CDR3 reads CASSQDPGSNEKLFF. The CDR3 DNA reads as TGCGCCAGCAGCCAAGACCCAGGGTCCAATGAAAAACTGTTTTTT.

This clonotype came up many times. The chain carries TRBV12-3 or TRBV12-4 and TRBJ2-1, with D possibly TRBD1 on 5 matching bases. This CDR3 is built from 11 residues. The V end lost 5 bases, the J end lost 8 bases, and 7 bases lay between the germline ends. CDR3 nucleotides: TGTGCCAGCAGTCCCAGGGATGAGCAGTTCTTC. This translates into CASSPRDEQFF.

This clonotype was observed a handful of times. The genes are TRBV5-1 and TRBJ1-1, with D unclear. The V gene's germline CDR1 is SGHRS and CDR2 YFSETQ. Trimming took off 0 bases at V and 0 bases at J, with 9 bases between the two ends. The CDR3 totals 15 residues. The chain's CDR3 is CASSLVSDMNTEAFF. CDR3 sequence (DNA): TGCGCCAGCAGCTTGGTATCCGACATGAACACTGAAGCTTTCTTT.

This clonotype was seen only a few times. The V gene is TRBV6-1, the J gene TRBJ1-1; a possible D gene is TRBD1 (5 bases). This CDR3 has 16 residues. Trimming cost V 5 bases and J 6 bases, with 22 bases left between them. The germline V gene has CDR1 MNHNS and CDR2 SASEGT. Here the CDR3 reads CASSPFTGPQGAEAFF. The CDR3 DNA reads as TGTGCCAGCAGTCCCTTCACGGGACCGCAAGGAGCTGAAGCTTTCTTT.

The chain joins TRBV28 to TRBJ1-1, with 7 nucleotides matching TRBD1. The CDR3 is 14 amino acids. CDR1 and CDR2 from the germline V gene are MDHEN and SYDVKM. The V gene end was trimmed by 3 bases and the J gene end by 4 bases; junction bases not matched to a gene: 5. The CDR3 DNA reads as TGTGCCAGCAGTTTGACAGGGAGGGTCACTGAAGCTTTCTTT. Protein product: CASSLTGRVTEAFF.

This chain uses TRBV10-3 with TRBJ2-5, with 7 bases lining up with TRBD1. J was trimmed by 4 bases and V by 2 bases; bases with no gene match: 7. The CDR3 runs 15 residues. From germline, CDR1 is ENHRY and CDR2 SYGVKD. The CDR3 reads CAISEEQGMGETQYF. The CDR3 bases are TGTGCCATCAGTGAGGAACAGGGGATGGGAGAGACCCAGTACTTC.